The 17 T cell receptor beta chains below were found in one sample sequenced in a study of T cells in Graves' hyperthyroidism and ophthalmopathy. Regions amplified from RNA transcripts were the TCR beta CDR3 regions. Researchers ran a first-round RT-PCR on the TCR CDR3 using the HTBI primer set. TCRdb re-derived calls from the multiplex PCR reads in MiXCR, one entry per CDR3 protein. The sample carries about 520,000 distinct CDR3 sequences, approximately 25% recorded once. The sample comprised blood. Receptors originate from a woman under 40 with Graves' ophthalmopathy.

This clonotype was recorded many times. The chain employs TRBV15 and TRBJ1-3; 9 bases are a match to TRBD1. The CDR3 runs to 20 residues. V was clipped by 0 bases and J by 3 bases; unmatched bases: 15. Per germline, CDR1 LNHNV and CDR2 YYDKDF (reference sequence). In nucleotides, the CDR3 is TGTGCCACCAGCAGAGAATTTTCCTGGGACAGGGAAGTGATTGGAAACACCATATATTTT. Its protein is CATSREFSWDREVIGNTIYF.

In its sample, this clonotype was seen many times. The CDR3 DNA reads TGCAGTGCTAGAGGAAGCGGCCTCTACGAGCAGTACTTC. Protein sequence: CSARGSGLYEQYF. The chain joins TRBV20-1 to TRBJ2-7; the D gene is possibly TRBD2 (5 bases). Deletions cut 1 base from V and 3 bases from J, with 10 bases between. Germline CDR1 is DFQATT and CDR2 is SNEGSKA (reference sequence). The CDR3 loop spans 13 amino acids.

This clonotype was recorded at least ten times. The chain carries TRBV12-3 or TRBV12-4 and TRBJ1-5; tentative D call: TRBD1 (5 bases). The CDR3 runs 14 residues. V dropped 6 bases and J dropped 5 bases, with 14 bases sitting between them. The CDR3 bases are TGTGCCAGCAGAAACCAGGGAGGCGATCAGCCCCAGCATTTT. Encoded protein: CASRNQGGDQPQHF.

This clonotype was counted at least ten times. The J gene is TRBJ1-2, the V gene TRBV9, with unresolved D. Germline V gene lookup returns CDR1 SGDLS and CDR2 YYNGEE. With 0 bases removed from V and 5 bases from J, the gap between germline ends came to 8 bases. The CDR3 is 13 residues long. The CDR3 sequence is CASSVDYAYGYTF. Here the CDR3 DNA reads TGTGCCAGCAGCGTAGACTACGCTTATGGCTACACCTTC.

This clonotype showed up many times. The J gene is TRBJ2-2, the V gene TRBV5-1; D not resolved. The germline CDR1 and CDR2 sequences are SGHRS and YFSETQ. The V and J ends lost 6 bases and 4 bases respectively, with 13 bases between them. The CDR3 loop spans 14 amino acids. Written as DNA, the CDR3 is TGCGCCAGCATGAGGCAGGCCCCCACCGGGGAGCTGTTTTTT. Its protein is CASMRQAPTGELFF.

This clonotype was seen a single time. V and J are TRBV18 and TRBJ1-2; the D is unclear. The CDR3 sequence is 14 residues long. V was pared by 2 bases and J by 8 bases, with 15 bases between. The V gene's germline CDR1 is KGHSH and CDR2 LQKENI. The CDR3 loop reads CASSPDAGGYGYTF. In nucleotides, the CDR3 is TGTGCCAGCTCACCAGATGCGGGTGGTTACGGCTACACCTTC.

The chain recombines TRBV6-1 with TRBJ2-2; D is tentatively TRBD1 or TRBD2 (5 bases each). The CDR3 extends over 15 amino acids. CDR1 and CDR2 from the germline V gene are MNHNS and SASEGT. Deletions cut 5 bases from V and 5 bases from J, with 15 bases between. The CDR3 sequence is CASSRGYEGTGELFF. In DNA form, the CDR3 reads TGTGCCAGCAGTCGGGGCTACGAGGGGACCGGGGAGCTGTTTTTT.

This clonotype occurred a few times. One base away lies a much larger clone, so this may be a sequencing read error. Because the CDR3's place on the DNA is in doubt, the DNA is left out and the CDR3 is given as listed by TCRdb. This chain connects TRBV9 to TRBJ1-3. The germline V gene encodes CDR1 SGDLS and CDR2 YYNGEE. Inclusive of both ends, the CDR3 amounts to 18 amino acids. The CDR3 spells CASSVDLIGVGSGNTLYF.

Ten or more counts support this clonotype. The gene calls are TRBV7-8 and TRBJ1-1, with TRBD1 matching 9 bases. In germline, CDR1 is SGHVS, CDR2 FQNEAQ. The V gene end was trimmed by 7 bases and the J gene end by 5 bases; junction bases not matched to a gene: 8. This CDR3 comprises 14 residues. The CDR3 DNA sequence: TGTGCCAGCAACCCGGGACAGGGTTTTACTGAAGCTTTCTTT. Translated, it gives CASNPGQGFTEAFF.

The rearrangement links TRBV6-2 or TRBV6-3 to TRBJ1-5, with D unresolved. V dropped 6 bases and J dropped 2 bases, with 14 bases sitting between them. Germline V gene data show CDR1 as MNHEY and CDR2 as SVGEGT. The CDR3 consists of 15 residues. As DNA, the CDR3 is TGTGCCAGCAGGAATGGGATTGCGGGCAATCAGCCCCAGCATTTT. Protein sequence: CASRNGIAGNQPQHF.

The V call is TRBV12-3 or TRBV12-4, the J call TRBJ1-1; D uncertain. With 5 bases removed from V and 6 bases from J, the gap between germline ends came to 19 bases. CDR3 length equals 15 residues. The CDR3 DNA sequence: TGTGCCAGCAGTCCGCCGTTACAAAGGGCCCCTGAAGCTTTCTTT. This codes for CASSPPLQRAPEAFF.

This clonotype was seen many times. J is TRBJ1-1 and V is TRBV5-1; D is undetermined. V lost 2 bases and J 6 bases, leaving 11 bases between the germline ends. The CDR3 runs to 13 residues. Germline assignment: CDR1 SGHRS and CDR2 YFSETQ. The CDR3 loop is CASSFEGGAEAFF. The CDR3 nucleotides are TGCGCCAGCAGCTTTGAGGGAGGCGCTGAAGCTTTCTTT.

This clonotype was observed at least ten times. The rearrangement joins TRBV19 to TRBJ1-1; D gene ambiguous. V lost 7 bases, J lost 0 bases, and 9 bases lay in between. Germline loops: CDR1 LNHDA, CDR2 SQIVND (reference sequence). The CDR3 extends over 13 amino acids. CDR3 nucleotide sequence: TGTGCCAGTACTTGGAAAATGAACACTGAAGCTTTCTTT. It specifies CASTWKMNTEAFF.

The rearrangement joins TRBV9 to TRBJ1-2; no definite D call. V was cut by 0 bases and J by 1 base, with 4 bases left in between. CDR3 size: 13 residues. CDR1 and CDR2 (germline): SGDLS, YYNGEE. The CDR3 here is CASSVGINYGYTF. DNA for the CDR3: TGTGCCAGCAGCGTAGGGATTAACTATGGCTACACCTTC. Full variable domain (rest looked up from reference TRBV9 and TRBJ1-2): DSGVTQTPKHLITATGQRVTLRCSPRSGDLSVYWYQQSLDQGLQFLIQYYNGEERAKGNILERFSAQQFPDLHSELNLSSLELGDSALYFCASSVGINYGYTFGSGTRLTVV.

This clonotype has at least ten counts. The chain combines TRBV5-1 with TRBJ2-5, with 7 bases aligning to TRBD2. The CDR3 consists of 14 residues. The germline CDR1 and CDR2 sequences are SGHRS and YFSETQ. V dropped 0 bases and J dropped 5; count of bases not matched to a gene: 4. CDR3: CASSLERGGETQYF. For the CDR3, the DNA is TGCGCCAGCAGCTTGGAGCGGGGTGGGGAGACCCAGTACTTC.

This clonotype was counted between two and nine times. The rearrangement uses TRBV7-7 and TRBJ2-5, with D possibly matching TRBD2 (7 bases). Between the trimmed V and J ends, which lost 5 bases and 0 bases, there was a span of 28 bases. The CDR3 has 20 amino acids. Germline CDR1 SSHAT, CDR2 FNYEAQ (reference sequence). The DNA for the CDR3 is TGTGCCAGCAGCCGGCGGGGATTGGGGGGGCGTAGTGTTGACCAAGAGACCCAGTACTTC. It codes for CASSRRGLGGRSVDQETQYF.

This clonotype was recorded many times. DNA for the CDR3: TGTGCCAGCAGTTACGGGCCGACCATATATTTT. It specifies CASSYGPTIYF. The chain carries TRBV6-5 and TRBJ1-3, with no clear D. Trimming removed 2 bases from V and 10 bases from J, with 6 bases in between. Germline values: CDR1 MNHEY, CDR2 SVGAGI. CDR3 length: 11 residues.